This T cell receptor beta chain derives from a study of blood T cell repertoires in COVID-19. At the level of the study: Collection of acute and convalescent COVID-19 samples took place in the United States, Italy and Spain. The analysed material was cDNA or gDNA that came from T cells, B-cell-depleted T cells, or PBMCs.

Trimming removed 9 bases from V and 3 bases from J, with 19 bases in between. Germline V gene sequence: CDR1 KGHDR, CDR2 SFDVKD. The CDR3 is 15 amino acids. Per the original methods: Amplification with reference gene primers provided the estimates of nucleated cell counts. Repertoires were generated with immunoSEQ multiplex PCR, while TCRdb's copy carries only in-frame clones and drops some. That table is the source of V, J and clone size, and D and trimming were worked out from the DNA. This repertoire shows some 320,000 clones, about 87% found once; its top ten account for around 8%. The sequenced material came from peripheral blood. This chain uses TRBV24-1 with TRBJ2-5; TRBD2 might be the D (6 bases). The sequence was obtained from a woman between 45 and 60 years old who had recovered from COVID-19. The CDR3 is CATQAAGRPKETQYF. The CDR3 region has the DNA TGTGCCACCCAAGCGGCAGGGAGGCCAAAAGAGACCCAGTACTTC.